This T cell receptor (beta chain) was profiled in a study of blood T cell repertoires in COVID-19 (dated by TCRdb to the early 2020s). Looking at the study overall: Collaborator samples came from the United States, Italy and Spain and covered acute and convalescent phases of COVID-19. The material from the prospective study consisted of cDNA or gDNA derived from T cells, B-cell-depleted T cells, or PBMCs. Deeply sampled blood TCRbeta repertoires from subjects exposed to, actively infected with, or recovered from COVID-19 were included in the dataset. The samples were drawn from two sources: the first 160 participants of the ongoing ImmuneRACE study, and about 1,300 subjects contributed by 6 global collaborators. The sample metadata nearly always contained a de-identified subject ID, COVID-19 status, age in years and sex. The repertoires were released in a freely available public database intended as a resource for research on the immune response to SARS-CoV-2. Where HLA class I and class II types were available, the types were taken from metadata supplied by the sample provider, not from assay-based typing. The research as a whole found: How much clinical and demographic metadata was included differed by source and by participant, and the metadata was provided uncurated.

Participants in the prospective study were aged roughly 18 to 100 years, lived in 20 to 30 United States geographic areas, and enrolled through a virtual design. In the prospective study, participants were assigned to cohorts based on the clinical history participants reported in a screening survey and a study questionnaire. Recovered participants in ImmuneRACE Cohort 3 were defined as having two consecutive negative NP/OP PCR tests, clearance from a healthcare professional, or resolution of symptoms. Mobile phlebotomists in the prospective study collected whole blood, serum and a nasopharyngeal or oropharyngeal swab from every participant. Additional blood draws and questionnaires over an approximately 2-month period could optionally be provided by prospective study participants. Before DNA extraction, blood samples from the prospective study were shipped at room temperature or frozen. This clone is medium-sized (0.01 to 0.1%) in terms of sample share. Its recognized antigen is unknown. Base-call qualities are not available, and no considerably larger clone is one nucleotide away.

TCRbeta CDR3 regions were amplified from genomic DNA using the immunoSEQ Assay, a bias-controlled multiplex PCR. On the study's bioinformatics: The number of nucleated cells in each sample was estimated from the amplification of reference gene primers within the assay. To quantify the absolute abundance of each unique TCRbeta CDR3 rearrangement, sequence reads were collapsed and filtered. Productive Simpson clonality was computed per sample as the square root of Simpson's diversity index over productive rearrangements. Sourced from immuneACCESS, this table was stored by TCRdb with only in-frame sequences that have V and J called. A share of the clones is absent; for the studies checked, an unresolved V gene accounts for under half, and the remainder has no known explanation. V and J calls and clone size are those listed in that table; D and trimming were worked out from the DNA. The sample table records 140,000 to 150,000 clones; 70% to 90% of these occur just once. The ten largest make up more than 3.5% of the sample.

The V end gives up 6 bases and the J end 6 bases, leaving 6 bases in the junction not matched to a gene. Sequences ENHRY (CDR1) and SYGVKD (CDR2) are obtained from the germline V gene. Reading from cysteine to phenylalanine, the CDR3 counts 14 amino acids. Only the CDR3 region is kept as DNA, spanning 42 bases read in frame from base 1. The receptor's source is a man aged 50 or older who had recovered from COVID-19. This receptor chain uses TRBV10-3 and TRBJ2-7, with 12 central nucleotides matching TRBD1. The specimen was PBMCs or T cells enriched from blood (not recorded which). The CDR3 region reads CAIRGTGGMVEQYF. The DNA sequence follows: TGTGCCATCAGGGGGACAGGGGGCATGGTCGAGCAGTACTTC.